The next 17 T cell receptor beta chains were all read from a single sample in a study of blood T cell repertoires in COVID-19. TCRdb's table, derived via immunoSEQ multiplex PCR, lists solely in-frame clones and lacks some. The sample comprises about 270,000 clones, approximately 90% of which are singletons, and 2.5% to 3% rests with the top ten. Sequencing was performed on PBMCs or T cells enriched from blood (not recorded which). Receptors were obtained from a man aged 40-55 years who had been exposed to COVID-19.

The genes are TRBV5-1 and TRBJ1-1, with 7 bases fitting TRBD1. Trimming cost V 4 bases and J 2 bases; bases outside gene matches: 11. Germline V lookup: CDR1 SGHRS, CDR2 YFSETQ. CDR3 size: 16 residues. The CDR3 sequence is CASSTDRDGGNTEAFF. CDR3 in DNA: TGCGCCAGCAGCACCGACAGGGACGGTGGAAACACTGAAGCTTTCTTT.

CDR3 DNA sequence: TGCGCCAGCACCAGGACAGCTCCTCCGAATTCACCCCTCCACTTT. Translation gives CASTRTAPPNSPLHF. The chain links TRBV10-2 to TRBJ1-6, with D possibly being TRBD1 (6 bases). The V end lost 7 bases, the J end lost 7 bases, and 17 bases lay between the germline ends. The CDR3 is 15 residues long. Per the germline V gene, CDR1 is WSHSY and CDR2 is SAAADI.

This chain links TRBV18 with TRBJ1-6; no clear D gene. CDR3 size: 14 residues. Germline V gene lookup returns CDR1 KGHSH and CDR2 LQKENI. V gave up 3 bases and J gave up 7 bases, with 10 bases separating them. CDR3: CASSPPGRNSPLHF. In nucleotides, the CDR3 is TGTGCCAGCTCACCCCCAGGCAGGAATTCACCCCTCCACTTT.

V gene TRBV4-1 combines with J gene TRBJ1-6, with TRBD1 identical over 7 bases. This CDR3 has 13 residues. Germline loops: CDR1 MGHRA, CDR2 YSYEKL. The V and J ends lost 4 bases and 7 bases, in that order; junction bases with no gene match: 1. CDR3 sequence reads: CASSPTGNSPLHF. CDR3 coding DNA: TGCGCCAGCAGCCCGACAGGGAATTCACCCCTCCACTTT.

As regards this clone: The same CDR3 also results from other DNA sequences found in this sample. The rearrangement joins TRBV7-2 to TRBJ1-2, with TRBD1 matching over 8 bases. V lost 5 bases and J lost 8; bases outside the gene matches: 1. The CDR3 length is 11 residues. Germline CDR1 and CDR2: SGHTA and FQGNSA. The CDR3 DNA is TGTGCCAGCAGCCGACAGGGGGGCTACACCTTC. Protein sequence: CASSRQGGYTF. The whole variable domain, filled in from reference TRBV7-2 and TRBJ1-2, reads GAGVSQSPSNKVTEKGKDVELRCDPISGHTALYWYRQSLGQGLEFLIYFQGNSAPDKSGLPSDRFSAERTGGSVSTLTIQRTQQEDSAVYLCASSRQGGYTFGSGTRLTVV.

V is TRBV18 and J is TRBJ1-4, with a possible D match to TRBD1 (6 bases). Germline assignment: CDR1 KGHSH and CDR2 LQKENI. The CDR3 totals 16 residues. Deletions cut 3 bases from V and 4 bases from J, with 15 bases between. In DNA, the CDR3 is TGTGCCAGCTCACCTGGACAGCCCGAGATTAATGAAAAACTGTTTTTT. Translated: CASSPGQPEINEKLFF.

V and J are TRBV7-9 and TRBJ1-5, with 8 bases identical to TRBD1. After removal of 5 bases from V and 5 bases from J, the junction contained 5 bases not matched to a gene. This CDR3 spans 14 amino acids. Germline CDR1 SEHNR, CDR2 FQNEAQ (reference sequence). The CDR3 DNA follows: TGTGCCAGCAGCCCGGACAGGGTAGATCAGCCCCAGCATTTT. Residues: CASSPDRVDQPQHF.

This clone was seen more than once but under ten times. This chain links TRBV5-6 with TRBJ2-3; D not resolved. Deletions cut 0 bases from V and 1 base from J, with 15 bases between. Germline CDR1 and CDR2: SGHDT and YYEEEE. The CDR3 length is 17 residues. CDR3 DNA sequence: TGTGCCAGCAGCTTGGAGGTGTGGCTAGGAGGCACAGATACGCAGTATTTT. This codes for CASSLEVWLGGTDTQYF.

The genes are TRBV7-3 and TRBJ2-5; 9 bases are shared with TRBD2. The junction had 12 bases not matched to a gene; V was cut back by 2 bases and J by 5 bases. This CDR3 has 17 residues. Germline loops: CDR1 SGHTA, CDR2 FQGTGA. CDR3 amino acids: CASSLAGLAIGGETQYF. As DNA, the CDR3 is TGTGCCAGCAGCTTAGCCGGACTAGCGATAGGGGGGGAGACCCAGTACTTC.

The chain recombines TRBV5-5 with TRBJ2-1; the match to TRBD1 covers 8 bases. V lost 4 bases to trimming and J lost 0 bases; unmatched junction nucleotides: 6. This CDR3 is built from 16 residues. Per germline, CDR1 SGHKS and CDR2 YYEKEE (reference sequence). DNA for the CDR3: TGTGCCAGCAGCCCTGGGACAGGAAGCTCCTACAATGAGCAGTTCTTC. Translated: CASSPGTGSSYNEQFF.

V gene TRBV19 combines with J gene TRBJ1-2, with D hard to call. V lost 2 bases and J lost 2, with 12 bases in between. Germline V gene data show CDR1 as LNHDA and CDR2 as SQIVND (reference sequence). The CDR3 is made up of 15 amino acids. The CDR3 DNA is TGTGCCAGTAGTATAAGCCGAGAACCCAACTATGGCTACACCTTC. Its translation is CASSISREPNYGYTF.

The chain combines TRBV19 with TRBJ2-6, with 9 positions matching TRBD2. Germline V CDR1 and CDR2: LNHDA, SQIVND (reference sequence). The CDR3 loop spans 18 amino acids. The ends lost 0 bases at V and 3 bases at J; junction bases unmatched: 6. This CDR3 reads CASSIEGGRAFGANVLTF. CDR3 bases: TGTGCCAGTAGTATAGAGGGCGGGAGGGCCTTTGGGGCCAACGTCCTGACTTTC.

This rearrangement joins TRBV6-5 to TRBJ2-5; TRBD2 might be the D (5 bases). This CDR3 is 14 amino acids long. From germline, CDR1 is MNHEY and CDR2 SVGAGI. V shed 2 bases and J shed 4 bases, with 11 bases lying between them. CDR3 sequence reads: CASSYTGKVETQYF. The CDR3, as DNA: TGTGCCAGCAGTTACACCGGGAAGGTAGAGACCCAGTACTTC.

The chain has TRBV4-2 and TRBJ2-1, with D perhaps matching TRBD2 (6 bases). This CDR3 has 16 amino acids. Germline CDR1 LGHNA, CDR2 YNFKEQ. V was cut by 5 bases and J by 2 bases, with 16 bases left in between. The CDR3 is CASSRQGLATYNEQFF. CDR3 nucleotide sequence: TGTGCCAGCAGCAGGCAGGGACTGGCTACCTACAATGAGCAGTTCTTC.

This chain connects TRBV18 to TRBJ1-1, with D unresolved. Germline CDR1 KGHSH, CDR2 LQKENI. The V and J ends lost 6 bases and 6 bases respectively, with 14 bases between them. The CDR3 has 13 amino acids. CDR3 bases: TGTGCCAGCTCTCCCTATCCGCTGGCTGAAGCTTTCTTT. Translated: CASSPYPLAEAFF.

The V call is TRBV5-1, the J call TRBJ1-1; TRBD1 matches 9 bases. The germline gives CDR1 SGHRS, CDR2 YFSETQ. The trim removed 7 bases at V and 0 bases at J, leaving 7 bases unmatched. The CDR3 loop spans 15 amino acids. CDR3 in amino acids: CASGPRDRVNTEAFF. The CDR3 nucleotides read TGCGCCAGCGGCCCCCGGGACAGGGTGAACACTGAAGCTTTCTTT.

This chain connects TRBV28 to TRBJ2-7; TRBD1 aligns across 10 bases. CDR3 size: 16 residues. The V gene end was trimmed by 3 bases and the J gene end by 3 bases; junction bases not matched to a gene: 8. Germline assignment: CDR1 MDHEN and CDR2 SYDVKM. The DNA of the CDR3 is TGTGCCAGCAGTTTTGCGGGACAGGGGTCTTACTACGAGCAGTACTTC. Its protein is CASSFAGQGSYYEQYF.